These 15 T cell receptor beta chains were sequenced from one sample in a study of blood T cells in healthy people across ages. With a J-beta primer mix and a sample-barcoded 5' primer, a second PCR ran 7 to 11 cycles. Using its own MiXCR run on the 5' RACE reads, TCRdb lists one record per CDR3 protein. The sample lists 1,100,000 or so distinct CDR3 sequences; more than 35% were seen once. Input material: blood. Receptors originate from a woman aged 55-75 years in good health.

This clonotype turned up a few times. The rearrangement uses TRBV20-1 and TRBJ2-7, with D tentatively TRBD1 (7 bases). Trimming left V 1 base short and J 4 bases short, with 17 bases between. The CDR3 runs 15 residues. CDR1 DFQATT and CDR2 SNEGSKA come from the germline V gene (reference sequence). For the CDR3, the DNA is TGCAGTGCTAGAGGACAGGGCGGGGTCGGGTACGAGCAGTACTTC. As protein: CSARGQGGVGYEQYF.

The rearrangement uses TRBV29-1 and TRBJ1-2; a possible D gene is TRBD1 (6 bases). CDR3 length equals 15 residues. Germline V gives CDR1 SQVTM, CDR2 ANQGSEA. V gave up 7 bases and J gave up 4 bases, with 22 bases separating them. The CDR3 region has the DNA TGCAGCGCCGAGGTCGTCAGGGGCGAGGGCTATGGCTACACCTTC. Its translation: CSAEVVRGEGYGYTF.

This clonotype was counted ten times or more. The rearrangement uses TRBV10-3 and TRBJ2-7; D gene uncertain. Germline loops: CDR1 ENHRY, CDR2 SYGVKD. V was pared by 2 bases and J by 3 bases, with 8 bases between. The CDR3 totals 13 residues. The CDR3 nucleotides are TGTGCCATCAGTGAGCGCGGCAACTACGAGCAGTACTTC. As protein: CAISERGNYEQYF.

This clonotype occurred a few times. This chain uses TRBV5-1 with TRBJ2-5, with 12 bases fitting TRBD1. The J call is in doubt because the DNA end fits TRBJ2-7 better. Germline values: CDR1 SGHRS, CDR2 YFSETQ. The CDR3 loop spans 16 amino acids. CDR3 sequence reads: CASSLTGQGALYEQYF. In DNA, the CDR3 is TGCGCCAGCAGCCTAACGGGACAGGGGGCTTTATACGAGCAGTACTTC.

The V call is TRBV2, the J call TRBJ2-3; TRBD1 agrees at 8 bases. The V gene's germline CDR1 is SNHLY and CDR2 FYNNEI. The V and J ends lost 9 bases and 4 bases, in that order; junction bases with no gene match: 0. This CDR3 is built from 11 residues. The CDR3 sequence is CARQGADTQYF. Here the CDR3 DNA reads TGTGCCAGACAGGGGGCAGATACGCAGTATTTT.

The V call is TRBV5-1, the J call TRBJ1-1, with a possible D match to TRBD1 (5 bases). Germline values: CDR1 SGHRS, CDR2 YFSETQ. Trimming shortened V by 3 bases and J by 6 bases, and 9 bases separated the two germline ends. The CDR3 has 12 residues. The CDR3 nucleotides are TGCGCCAGCAGCTCGACAGCCTCTGAAGCTTTCTTT. This sequence encodes CASSSTASEAFF.

V and J are TRBV5-1 and TRBJ2-4; TRBD1 agrees at 9 bases. The CDR3 has 15 residues. CDR1 and CDR2 (germline): SGHRS, YFSETQ. Trimming took 0 bases from V and 12 from J; bases not matched to a gene: 10. The CDR3 DNA is TGCGCCAGCAGCTTGGGGGGGACAGGGTCCCTTCATCAGTACTTC. Protein product: CASSLGGTGSLHQYF.

This clonotype was detected a few times. The chain carries TRBV5-1 and TRBJ2-1, with TRBD2 matching over 11 bases. This CDR3 contains 14 residues. Germline V gene data show CDR1 as SGHRS and CDR2 as YFSETQ. V lost 3 bases to trimming and J lost 9 bases; unmatched junction nucleotides: 5. CDR3 sequence reads: CASSWGLAEGEQFF. The CDR3 DNA reads as TGCGCCAGCAGCTGGGGACTAGCGGAAGGTGAGCAGTTCTTC. Based on the CDR3 plus reference TRBV5-1 and TRBJ2-1, the full variable domain is KAGVTQTPRYLIKTRGQQVTLSCSPISGHRSVSWYQQTPGQGLQFLFEYFSETQRNKGNFPGRFSGRQFSNSRSEMNVSTLELGDSALYLCASSWGLAEGEQFFGPGTRLTVL.

The V and J genes are TRBV15 and TRBJ2-1; D possibly corresponds to TRBD1 (5 bases). V lost 3 bases to trimming and J lost 4 bases, with 10 bases between them. This CDR3 region has 14 residues. The V gene's germline CDR1 is LNHNV and CDR2 YYDKDF (reference sequence). The CDR3 here is CATSSVGAYNEQFF. CDR3 DNA sequence: TGTGCCACCAGCAGCGTTGGGGCGTACAATGAGCAGTTCTTC. Full variable domain (outside the CDR3, taken from reference TRBV15 and TRBJ2-1): DAMVIQNPRYQVTQFGKPVTLSCSQTLNHNVMYWYQQKSSQAPKLLFHYYDKDFNNEADTPDNFQSRRPNTSFCFLDIRSPGLGDTAMYLCATSSVGAYNEQFFGPGTRLTVL.

The chain links TRBV20-1 to TRBJ2-5; maybe TRBD2 (5 bases). The J call may be incorrect, as the DNA end agrees better with TRBJ2-7. The V gene's germline CDR1 is DFQATT and CDR2 SNEGSKA (reference sequence). This CDR3 is 14 amino acids long. The CDR3 sequence: CSASPGIGPVEQYF. The CDR3 nucleotides read TGCAGTGCTAGCCCCGGGATAGGGCCTGTCGAGCAGTACTTC.

The V gene is TRBV6-1, the J gene TRBJ1-2; TRBD1 matches at 9 bases. After removal of 6 bases from V and 3 bases from J, the junction contained 5 bases not matched to a gene. The CDR3 extends over 14 amino acids. Germline CDR1 is MNHNS and CDR2 is SASEGT. The CDR3 bases are TGTGCCAGCAGGCCGACAGGGGGTGACTATGGCTACACCTTC. Protein product: CASRPTGGDYGYTF.

This clonotype occurred a few times. The gene calls are TRBV6-4 and TRBJ2-1; maybe TRBD2 (6 bases). CDR3 length: 15 amino acids. In germline, CDR1 is MRHNA, CDR2 SNTAGT. Trimming removed 0 bases at V and 8 bases at J, with 14 bases between. This CDR3 reads CASSDSHERAHEQFF. The CDR3 DNA is TGTGCCAGCAGTGACTCACATGAGCGGGCCCATGAGCAGTTCTTC.

The CDR3 region has the DNA TGCAGCGTTGTAATCGATGCCGGGGAGCTGTTTTTT. Encoded protein: CSVVIDAGELFF. The chain joins TRBV29-1 to TRBJ2-2; D is unclear. Germline CDR1 reads SQVTM; CDR2 reads ANQGSEA. Trimming stripped 4 bases from V and 6 bases from J, with 9 bases between. CDR3 length: 12 residues.

This clonotype was observed a few times. This rearrangement joins TRBV30 to TRBJ2-1; D possibly corresponds to TRBD2 (5 bases). CDR1 is GTSNPN and CDR2 is SVGIG in the germline V gene (reference sequence). This CDR3 contains 15 residues. Trimming left V 4 bases short and J 0 bases short, with 13 bases between. Here the CDR3 reads CAWKTKTGSYNEQFF. CDR3 bases: TGTGCCTGGAAGACTAAAACGGGCTCCTACAATGAGCAGTTCTTC.

The chain joins TRBV7-8 to TRBJ2-3; 11 nucleotides align to TRBD2. The germline V gene has CDR1 SGHVS and CDR2 FQNEAQ. Trimming took 1 base from V and 4 from J; bases not matched to a gene: 7. CDR3 length equals 17 residues. The CDR3 coding sequence is TGTGCCAGCAGCTTAGAGATAGCGGGAGGGCTTGCAGATACGCAGTATTTT. Its translation is CASSLEIAGGLADTQYF.